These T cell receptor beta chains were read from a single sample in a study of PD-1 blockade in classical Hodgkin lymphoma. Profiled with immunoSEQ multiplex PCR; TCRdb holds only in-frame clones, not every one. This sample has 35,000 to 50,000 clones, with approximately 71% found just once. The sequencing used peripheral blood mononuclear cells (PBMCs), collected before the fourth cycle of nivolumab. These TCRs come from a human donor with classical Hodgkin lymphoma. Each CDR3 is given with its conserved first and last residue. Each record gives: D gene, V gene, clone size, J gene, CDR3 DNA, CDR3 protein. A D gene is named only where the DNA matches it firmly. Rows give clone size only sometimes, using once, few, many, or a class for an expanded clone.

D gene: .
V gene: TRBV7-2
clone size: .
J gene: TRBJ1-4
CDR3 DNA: TGTGCCAGCAGTATGGGGGGGAGTGCTAATGAAAAACTGTTTTTT
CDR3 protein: CASSMGGSANEKLFF

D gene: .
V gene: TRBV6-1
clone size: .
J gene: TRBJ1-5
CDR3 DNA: TGTGCCAGCAGTGAAGATACAGGCGATCGTCAGCCCCAGCATTTT
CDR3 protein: CASSEDTGDRQPQHF

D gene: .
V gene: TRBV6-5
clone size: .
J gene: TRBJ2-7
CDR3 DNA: TGTGCCAGCAGTTACAGCTCCACAGGGAGTTACGAGCAGTACTTC
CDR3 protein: CASSYSSTGSYEQYF

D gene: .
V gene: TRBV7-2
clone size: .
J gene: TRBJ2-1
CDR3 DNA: TGTGCCAGCAGCTTAGCGGGCGGGGCCAATGAGCAGTTCTTC
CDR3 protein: CASSLAGGANEQFF

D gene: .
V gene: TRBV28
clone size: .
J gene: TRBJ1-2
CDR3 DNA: TGTGCCAGCAGTTCCCACATTAGGCAGGGGCCTCGCCCTCTCTATGGCTACACCTTC
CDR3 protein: CASSSHIRQGPRPLYGYTF

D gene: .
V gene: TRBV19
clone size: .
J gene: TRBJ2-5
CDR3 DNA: TGTGCCAGTAGTAGGGGGCAAGAGACCCAGTACTTC
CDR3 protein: CASSRGQETQYF

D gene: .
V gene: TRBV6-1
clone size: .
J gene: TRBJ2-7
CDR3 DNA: TGTGCCAGCAGCGCCATGGGGGCATCCTACGAGCAGTACTTC
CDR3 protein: CASSAMGASYEQYF

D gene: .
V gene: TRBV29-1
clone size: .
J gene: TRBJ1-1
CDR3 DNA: TGCAGCGGCTACAGGGATACGAACACTGAAGCTTTCTTT
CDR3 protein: CSGYRDTNTEAFF

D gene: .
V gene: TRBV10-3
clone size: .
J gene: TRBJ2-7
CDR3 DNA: TGTGCCACCGCCACAGGAACCTACGAGCAGTACTTC
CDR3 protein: CATATGTYEQYF

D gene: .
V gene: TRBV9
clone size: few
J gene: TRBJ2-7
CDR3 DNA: TGTGCCAGCAGTTCTAGCCCTTTCGAGCAGTACTTC
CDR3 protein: CASSSSPFEQYF

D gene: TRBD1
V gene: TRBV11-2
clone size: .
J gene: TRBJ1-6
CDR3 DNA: TGTGCCAGCAGCTCCGGGACAGGGAGCTTTCACCTCCACTTT
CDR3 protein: CASSSGTGSFHLHF

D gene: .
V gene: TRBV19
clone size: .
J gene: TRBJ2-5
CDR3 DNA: TGTGCCAGTAGCGAAGACACAGGGAACCAAGAGACCCAGTACTTC
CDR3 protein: CASSEDTGNQETQYF

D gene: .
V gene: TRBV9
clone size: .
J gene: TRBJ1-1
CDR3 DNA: TGTGCCAGCAGGGAGGTCCAAACTGAAGCTTTCTTT
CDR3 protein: CASREVQTEAFF

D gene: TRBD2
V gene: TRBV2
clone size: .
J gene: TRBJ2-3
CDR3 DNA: TGTGCCAGCAGCAAGGACCGGGAGGGGGGTTTCACAGATACGCAGTATTTT
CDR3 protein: CASSKDREGGFTDTQYF

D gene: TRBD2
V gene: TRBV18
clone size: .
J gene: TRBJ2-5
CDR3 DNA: TGTGCCAGCTCACCGGGACTAGCGGGAGAAGAGACCCAGTACTTC
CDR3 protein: CASSPGLAGEETQYF

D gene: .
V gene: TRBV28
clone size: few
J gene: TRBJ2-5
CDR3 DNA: TGTGCCAGCAGTTTCGTTTGGGGTACCCAGTACTTC
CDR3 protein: CASSFVWGTQYF

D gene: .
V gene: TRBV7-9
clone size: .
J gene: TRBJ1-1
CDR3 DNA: TGTGCCAGCAGCTCCGGTATGAACACTGAAGCTTTCTTT
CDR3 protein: CASSSGMNTEAFF

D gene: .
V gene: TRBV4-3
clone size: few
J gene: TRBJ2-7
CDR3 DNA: TGCGCCAGCAGCCAACAGTCTGGGGGTTACGAGCAGTACTTC
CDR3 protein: CASSQQSGGYEQYF

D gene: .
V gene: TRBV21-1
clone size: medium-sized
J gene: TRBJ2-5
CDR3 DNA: TGTGCCATCGGTAGGGAGACCCAGTACTTC
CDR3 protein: CAIGRETQYF

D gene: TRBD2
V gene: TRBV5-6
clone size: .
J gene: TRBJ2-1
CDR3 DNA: TGTGCCAGCAGCTTGGTTCCTGGTAGCGGGGGGGCGTGGACCGATGAGCAGTTCTTC
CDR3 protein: CASSLVPGSGGAWTDEQFF

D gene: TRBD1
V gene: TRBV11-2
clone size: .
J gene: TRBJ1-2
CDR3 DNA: TGTGCCAGCAGCGGATCCCGGGACAGATTCTATGGCTACACCTTC
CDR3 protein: CASSGSRDRFYGYTF

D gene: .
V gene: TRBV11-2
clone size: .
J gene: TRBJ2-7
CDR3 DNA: TGTGCCAGCAGCTTAGGGCCGGACGAGCAGTACTTC
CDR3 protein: CASSLGPDEQYF

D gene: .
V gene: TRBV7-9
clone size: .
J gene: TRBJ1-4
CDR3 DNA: TGTGCCAGCAGCCGAATCCGGGATAAAAATGAAAAACTGTTTTTT
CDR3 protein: CASSRIRDKNEKLFF

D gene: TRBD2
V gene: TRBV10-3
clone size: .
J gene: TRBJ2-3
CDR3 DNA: TGTGCCATCAGTGGGACTAGCGGGGGAGTCGGCACAGATACGCAGTATTTT
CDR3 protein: CAISGTSGGVGTDTQYF

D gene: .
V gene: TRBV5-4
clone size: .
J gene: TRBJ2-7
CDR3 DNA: TGTGCCAGCAGCCCGACAACAGGGAGGGGTTCCTACGAGCAGTACTTC
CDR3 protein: CASSPTTGRGSYEQYF

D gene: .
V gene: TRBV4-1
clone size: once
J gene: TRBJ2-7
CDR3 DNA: TGCGCCAGCAGCCAACTAACTAGGTCACACGAGCAGTACTTC
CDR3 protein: CASSQLTRSHEQYF

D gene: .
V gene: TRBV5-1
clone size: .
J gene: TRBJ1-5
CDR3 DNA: TGCGCCAGCAGCTTGGTAGGGGGTGGGGGCAATCAGCCCCAGCATTTT
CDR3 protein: CASSLVGGGGNQPQHF

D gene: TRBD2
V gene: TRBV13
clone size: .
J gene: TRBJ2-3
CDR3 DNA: TGTGCCAGCAGCGTTCTGACTAGCGGGGCAGAAAAAGATACGCAGTATTTT
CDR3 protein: CASSVLTSGAEKDTQYF

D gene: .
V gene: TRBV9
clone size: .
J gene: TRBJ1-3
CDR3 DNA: TGTGCCAGCAGTAACTGGGGCTCTGGAAACACCATATATTTT
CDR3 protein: CASSNWGSGNTIYF